This T cell receptor beta chain was identified in a study of blood T cells in healthy people across ages (dated by TCRdb to the mid-2010s). Background on the whole study: In model experiments, template switching captured about one uniquely barcoded TCR beta cDNA molecule for every two T cells. To track age-related changes in TCR beta repertoire diversity, the study relied on deep sequencing normalized with unique cDNA molecular identifiers. The donors were divided into four age groups: young (average about 15 years), middle-aged (over 35), aged (approximately 62) and long-lived (about 84). To avoid experimental bias, donors of different ages were spread randomly across the sequencing lanes. Using the same blood draw, the study looked at two additional independent replicas of 1 million unique cDNA reads for two donors, one aged 18 to 30 and the other aged 80 or older.

The CDR3 numbers 14 residues from cysteine through phenylalanine. Of all the DNA, just the CDR3 is kept, 42 bases in frame from base 1. CDR1 SQVTM and CDR2 ANQGSEA were looked up in the germline V gene. V was cut back by 6 bases and J by 4 bases, leaving a gap of 18 bases between them. General study outcomes and caveats: Estimates of total diversity based on one million sequenced T cells were considered lower bounds and underestimates. Observed TCR beta diversity per million T cells fell roughly linearly with age, and a significant reduction was already apparent by age roughly 40. Donor CMV infection status was unknown, potentially confounding age-related changes in expanded clonotypes. Compared with the aged group, more naive CD4+ T cells, fewer expanded clones and increased TCR diversity were shown by the long-lived group, suggesting age selection. Bulk unsorted PBMC profiling prevented conclusive comparison of naive and antigen-experienced compartments. The percentage of naive T cells measured by flow cytometry correlated strongly with observed TCR beta diversity.

Donors were 30 to 45 systemically healthy Caucasian individuals from Russia aged roughly 6 to 90 years. Each donor gave ten milliliters of peripheral blood, collected into EDTA-treated Vacutainer tubes. Ficoll-Paque density-gradient centrifugation was used to isolate PBMCs, with at least 7 million obtained per sample. Total RNA was extracted from PBMCs with Trizol reagent, with at least 6 micrograms obtained per sample. For every donor, an aliquot of PBMCs went through flow cytometry to measure the percentages of naive CD45RAhigh/CD27high T cells. This clonotype has a handful of counts. Its antigen is not yet known. Per-nucleotide qualities are absent, and no much larger clonotype sits a single base away. The protocol used for the library was 5' RACE. Sequencing took place on an Illumina HiSeq 2500. A second PCR of 7 to 11 cycles was performed with a sample-barcoded 5' primer and a J-beta primer mix. Each TCR beta cDNA molecule received a unique molecular identifier from a template-switch 5' adaptor carrying 12 random nucleotides. Each sample yielded at least 2.5 million CDR3-containing paired-end reads. The Mint cDNA synthesis kit, primed by a TRBC-specific oligonucleotide, was used to synthesize first-strand cDNA from all RNA. All cDNA was treated with uracil-DNA glycosylase and then went through a first 18-cycle PCR with the universal primers M1SS and BC2_uni_R. Processing in the source paper ran as follows. Normalization of each sample was performed by random selection of 1 million high-quality reads, each carrying a distinct molecular identifier. Instead of being binned into consensus sequences, reads with shared molecular identifiers were discarded. CDR3 identification, clonotype clustering and error correction used MiTCR with a Q25 quality threshold and the strictest error-elimination algorithm. A nonparametric unseen species model using Euler transformation provided a lower-bound estimate of total TCR beta diversity. Starting from the raw public reads, TCRdb applied fastp trimming at Q25, assembled clones with MiXCR and retained in-frame beta chains. Rows are combined by CDR3 protein, so each entry shows the most common genes and DNA. TCRdb's processing, not the study's, gives the V and J calls here. The sample data list roughly 800,000 distinct CDR3 sequences, and roughly 50% of these were observed just once. About two fifths of the sample goes to the ten largest clones.

Rearrangement joined TRBV29-1 to TRBJ1-1; no D gene call is confident. This TCR was recovered from a man aged 80 or over in good health. The specimen was blood. The DNA sequence is as follows: TGCAGCGTAATAATCTGGACGCGAACCACTGAAGCTTTCTTT. Its product reads: CSVIIWTRTTEAFF.